Below are 27 T cell receptor beta chains sequenced from a single sample in a study of shared clonotypes between healthy human individuals. Produced via immunoSEQ multiplex PCR; TCRdb's table is partial and in-frame only. This table holds 1.5 million to 1.9 million clones, approximately 98% found once. Material: naive CD4+ T cells sorted from blood. Subset reported: CD45RA+ positively selected. The origin of the receptors is a man aged 30-40 years in good health.

Concerning this clone itself: This CDR3 is also generated by other DNA sequences in the sample. V is TRBV18 and J is TRBJ2-7; TRBD1 or TRBD2 may be the D gene (5 bases each). Trimming removed 3 bases at V and 4 bases at J, with 16 bases between. Per the germline V gene, CDR1 is KGHSH and CDR2 is LQKENI. This CDR3 is 15 amino acids long. Written as DNA, the CDR3 is TGTGCCAGCTCACCTTCCGGGACCGGGACGTACGAGCAGTACTTC. It specifies CASSPSGTGTYEQYF.

CDR3 nucleotide sequence: TGTGCCACCAGCAGAGGTCACTCAGGGGGCGGCAATCAGCCCCAGCATTTT. Translated, it gives CATSRGHSGGGNQPQHF. The V and J genes are TRBV15 and TRBJ1-5, with TRBD1 matching over 8 bases. The CDR3 extends over 17 amino acids. Looked up from germline, CDR1 is LNHNV and CDR2 is YYDKDF (reference sequence). V dropped 1 base and J dropped 2; count of bases not matched to a gene: 7.

The chain carries TRBV28 and TRBJ2-7; 9 bases are shared with TRBD2. This CDR3 has 16 amino acids. The germline CDR1 and CDR2 sequences are MDHEN and SYDVKM. Trimming removed 2 bases from V and 2 bases from J; junction bases left unmatched: 7. The DNA for the CDR3 is TGTGCCAGCAGTTTACACCGTCAGCGGGAGGCCTACGAGCAGTACTTC. Translation gives CASSLHRQREAYEQYF.

The chain couples TRBV5-1 to TRBJ1-3; D gene uncertain. This CDR3 comprises 13 residues. Germline-derived CDR1 and CDR2 are SGHRS and YFSETQ. Trimming stripped 3 bases from V and 6 bases from J, with 10 bases between. The DNA for the CDR3 is TGCGCCAGCAGCTCCGGATTTATAAACACCATATATTTT. Translating gives CASSSGFINTIYF. The whole variable domain, filled in from reference TRBV5-1 and TRBJ1-3, reads KAGVTQTPRYLIKTRGQQVTLSCSPISGHRSVSWYQQTPGQGLQFLFEYFSETQRNKGNFPGRFSGRQFSNSRSEMNVSTLELGDSALYLCASSSGFINTIYFGEGSWLTVV.

As for this clone: Other nucleotide sequences in the sample specify the same CDR3. The chain recombines TRBV5-1 with TRBJ2-7; 8 nucleotides agree with TRBD2. V trimming: 0 bases; J trimming: 2 bases; junction bases outside the gene matches: 4. Per germline, CDR1 SGHRS and CDR2 YFSETQ. The CDR3 sequence is 15 residues long. The CDR3 bases are TGCGCCAGCAGCTTGGTGGCGGGAGGCGCCTACGAGCAGTACTTC. It codes for CASSLVAGGAYEQYF.

V usage is TRBV5-8 and J usage is TRBJ2-4; 10 bases are shared with TRBD2. Per germline, CDR1 SGHTS and CDR2 YDEGEE. The CDR3 length is 17 residues. With V trimmed by 2 bases and J by 8 bases, 13 bases remained unmatched. The CDR3 reads CASSLGASGSGVDIQYF. The CDR3 DNA is TGTGCCAGCAGCTTAGGAGCTAGCGGGAGCGGGGTGGACATTCAGTACTTC.

This chain joins TRBV6-1 and TRBJ2-1, with D uncertain. In germline, CDR1 is MNHNS, CDR2 SASEGT. This CDR3 has 12 amino acids. V lost 2 bases and J lost 7, with 6 bases in between. The CDR3 loop is CASSEHLNEQFF. The CDR3 DNA is TGTGCCAGCAGTGAACACCTGAATGAGCAGTTCTTC.

This chain links TRBV11-2 with TRBJ2-1; possible D gene TRBD1, 6 bases. CDR3 length: 15 amino acids. Trimming stripped 1 base from V and 7 bases from J, with 14 bases between. Per the germline V gene, CDR1 is SGHAT and CDR2 is FQNNGV. The CDR3 region is CASSLAAGTLNEQFF. CDR3 coding DNA: TGTGCCAGCAGCTTAGCCGCCGGGACACTAAATGAGCAGTTCTTC.

The V and J genes are TRBV2 and TRBJ2-7, with D unclear. The CDR3 totals 12 residues. CDR1 is SNHLY and CDR2 is FYNNEI in the germline V gene. The germline V and J ends were trimmed by 6 bases and 9 bases, with 15 bases remaining between them. As DNA, the CDR3 is TGTGCCAGCAGGCTCGGCTCGCTAGTGCAGTACTTC. Translated, it gives CASRLGSLVQYF.

This chain connects TRBV10-1 to TRBJ2-2; D may be TRBD2 (5 bases). This CDR3 is 15 amino acids long. Germline-derived CDR1 and CDR2 are WNHNN and SYGVQD (reference sequence). V lost 3 bases, J lost 4 bases, and 12 bases lay in between. The CDR3 DNA reads as TGCGCCAGCAGTGATGGGATAGCGAGCACCGGGGAGCTGTTTTTT. Translation gives CASSDGIASTGELFF.

For this clone: This same CDR3 is encoded by further DNA sequences in the sample. The chain has TRBV10-2 and TRBJ2-7; 10 bases are shared with TRBD2. The CDR3 covers 13 residues. In germline, CDR1 is WSHSY, CDR2 SAAADI. The junction had 3 bases not matched to a gene; V was cut back by 6 bases and J by 4 bases. The CDR3 sequence: CASRASGSYEQYF. The DNA of the CDR3 is TGCGCCAGCAGGGCTAGCGGGAGTTACGAGCAGTACTTC.

In DNA form, the CDR3 reads TGTGCCAGCAGTGAAGGGCCTAGCGGGAGATCCTACGAGCAGTACTTC. Encoded protein: CASSEGPSGRSYEQYF. V usage is TRBV6-1 and J usage is TRBJ2-7, with 10 nucleotides matching TRBD2. This CDR3 has 16 amino acids. Germline loops: CDR1 MNHNS, CDR2 SASEGT. V shed 1 base and J 1 base; nucleotides not matched to a gene: 4.

The gene calls are TRBV18 and TRBJ2-7; 8 bases line up with TRBD2. V gave up 4 bases and J gave up 7 bases; unmatched junction bases: 12. Germline assignment: CDR1 KGHSH and CDR2 LQKENI. This CDR3 spans 15 amino acids. The CDR3 nucleotides read TGTGCCAGCTCACTCCGTAGCGGGATTTCTTGGGAGCAGTACTTC. Translation gives CASSLRSGISWEQYF.

Here the CDR3 DNA reads TGTGCCAGCAGTGCCCAGGGGGGGGGCAATCAGCCCCAGCATTTT. This sequence encodes CASSAQGGGNQPQHF. V usage is TRBV25-1 and J usage is TRBJ1-5, with 7 bases that match TRBD1. CDR1 is MGHDK and CDR2 is SYGVNS in the germline V gene. The J segment lost 2 bases and the V segment lost 4 bases, leaving 5 bases of the junction unmatched. The CDR3 contains 15 residues.

The V call is TRBV5-6, the J call TRBJ1-1; D may be TRBD1 (6 bases). Trimming cost V 0 bases and J 1 base, with 10 bases left between them. The CDR3 length is 15 residues. Germline V gene sequence: CDR1 SGHDT, CDR2 YYEEEE. The CDR3 DNA sequence: TGTGCCAGCAGCTTGGCGGGACAACAGAACACTGAAGCTTTCTTT. It is translated as CASSLAGQQNTEAFF.

The J gene is TRBJ1-2, the V gene TRBV6-5; D not certain. CDR1 is MNHEY and CDR2 is SVGAGI in the germline V gene. V lost 4 bases to trimming and J lost 2 bases, with 8 bases between them. This CDR3 comprises 13 residues. The CDR3 reads CASSSHDNYGYTF. DNA for the CDR3: TGTGCCAGCAGTTCACACGACAACTATGGCTACACCTTC.

V gene TRBV9 combines with J gene TRBJ2-3, with D hard to call. The germline CDR1 and CDR2 sequences are SGDLS and YYNGEE. Trimming cost V 3 bases and J 6 bases, with 11 bases left between them. The length of the CDR3 is 13 residues. The CDR3 DNA reads as TGTGCCAGCAGCGCCTCCGCTGGGGATACGCAGTATTTT. It translates to CASSASAGDTQYF.

This sequence joins TRBV28 and TRBJ2-7; the D call may be TRBD1 or TRBD2 (6 bases each). V lost 6 bases to trimming and J lost 3 bases, with 24 bases between them. The CDR3 covers 17 residues. Germline CDR1 and CDR2: MDHEN and SYDVKM. CDR3 in DNA: TGTGCCAGCAGCCGACCCCGGGGGCTGGGTACTCGCTACGAGCAGTACTTC. Residues: CASSRPRGLGTRYEQYF.

The V gene is TRBV18, the J gene TRBJ2-7; D is uncertain. Trimming took 4 bases from V and 5 from J, leaving 9 bases between them. Germline CDR1 reads KGHSH; CDR2 reads LQKENI. The CDR3 is made up of 12 amino acids. The CDR3 sequence: CASSLYGNEQYF. CDR3 nucleotides: TGTGCCAGCTCACTTTATGGTAACGAGCAGTACTTC.

V and J are TRBV28 and TRBJ1-5, with D uncertain. CDR3 length: 16 amino acids. Germline V CDR1 and CDR2: MDHEN, SYDVKM. V was cut by 4 bases and J by 0 bases, with 13 bases left in between. CDR3: CASSSQGINSNQPQHF. The CDR3 DNA follows: TGTGCCAGCAGTTCACAAGGTATCAATAGCAATCAGCCCCAGCATTTT.

The V call is TRBV30, the J call TRBJ2-5; no clear D gene. The end of the DNA is better explained by TRBJ2-7, so the J call may be wrong. Germline assignment: CDR1 GTSNPN and CDR2 SVGIG (reference sequence). This CDR3 region has 10 residues. The CDR3 here is CACALGEQYF. In DNA, the CDR3 is TGTGCATGCGCCCTCGGCGAGCAGTACTTC.

The V and J genes are TRBV15 and TRBJ2-3, with D perhaps matching TRBD2 (5 bases). CDR1 LNHNV and CDR2 YYDKDF come from the germline V gene (reference sequence). With 0 bases removed from V and 5 bases from J, the gap between germline ends came to 12 bases. This CDR3 spans 15 amino acids. CDR3 sequence reads: CATSRDYEGIDTQYF. CDR3 nucleotides: TGTGCCACCAGCAGAGATTACGAGGGAATAGATACGCAGTATTTT.

The chain employs TRBV7-6 and TRBJ1-2; no firm D call. Trimming removed 2 bases from V and 6 bases from J, with 10 bases in between. The CDR3 has 13 amino acids. Germline CDR1 is SGHVS and CDR2 is FNYEAQ. CDR3 nucleotide sequence: TGTGCCAGCAGCTTACGAGCGGGTCATGGCTACACCTTC. This codes for CASSLRAGHGYTF. Supplemented by reference TRBV7-6 and TRBJ1-2, the full variable domain reads GAGVSQSPRYKVTKRGQDVALRCDPISGHVSLYWYRQALGQGPEFLTYFNYEAQQDKSGLPNDRFSAERPEGSISTLTIQRTEQRDSAMYRCASSLRAGHGYTFGSGTRLTVV.

The rearrangement uses TRBV6-1 and TRBJ2-3, with 8 bases aligning to TRBD2. Trimming took 6 bases from V and 0 from J; bases not matched to a gene: 5. The CDR3 runs to 15 residues. Germline CDR1 reads MNHNS; CDR2 reads SASEGT. The chain's CDR3 is CASRPGLGSTDTQYF. CDR3 sequence (DNA): TGTGCCAGCAGGCCGGGACTAGGAAGCACAGATACGCAGTATTTT.

The chain joins TRBV2 to TRBJ2-5, with D uncertain. In germline, CDR1 is SNHLY, CDR2 FYNNEI. V shed 1 base and J shed 0 bases, with 9 bases lying between them. This CDR3 has 15 amino acids. CDR3 coding DNA: TGTGCCAGCAGTGAAGTAGTAGGGTACCAAGAGACCCAGTACTTC. Translated: CASSEVVGYQETQYF.

The V and J genes are TRBV5-1 and TRBJ1-1; D is unresolved. Between the trimmed V and J ends, which lost 3 bases and 0 bases, there was a span of 18 bases. CDR1 and CDR2 from the germline V gene are SGHRS and YFSETQ. The length of the CDR3 is 17 residues. CDR3 sequence (DNA): TGCGCCAGCAGCTCCCCGCCGGGTGGGCAGATGAACACTGAAGCTTTCTTT. Its protein product is CASSSPPGGQMNTEAFF.

The rearrangement uses TRBV5-5 and TRBJ1-1; D is perhaps TRBD1 (6 bases). The V gene's germline CDR1 is SGHKS and CDR2 YYEKEE (reference sequence). CDR3 length: 14 amino acids. V was clipped by 1 base and J by 3 bases, with 10 bases between them. This CDR3 is CASSLMGADTEAFF. In DNA, the CDR3 is TGTGCCAGCAGCTTGATGGGGGCGGACACTGAAGCTTTCTTT.